One sample yielded the 30 T cell receptor beta chains listed below, sequenced in a study of CD8 T cell repertoires and HIV-1 epitope variants. For these TCRs, the target antigens are not known. TCRdb's copy holds only in-frame clones and misses some; the assay was immunoSEQ multiplex PCR. The sample has around 6,000 clones, roughly 73% seen once. The sample comprised cultured CD8+ T cells derived from PBMCs. All receptors come from a male donor with HIV.

This clone is labeled as hyperexpanded (1% or more). V and J are TRBV27 and TRBJ2-1; 7 bases line up with TRBD1. Germline trimming cut 0 bases from V and 1 base from J; bases unmatched to any gene: 3. The CDR3 covers 16 residues. The germline gives CDR1 MNHEY, CDR2 SMNVEV (reference sequence). This CDR3 is CASSLSQGISYNEQFF. The CDR3 region has the DNA TGTGCCAGCAGTTTATCACAGGGGATATCCTACAATGAGCAGTTCTTC.

The rearrangement links TRBV19 to TRBJ2-4, with TRBD1 identical over 12 bases. Germline lookup yields CDR1 LNHDA and CDR2 SQIVND (reference sequence). CDR3 length: 17 amino acids. Trimming at V came to 4 bases and at J to 9 bases, leaving 13 bases not matched to a gene. CDR3: CASSSPSGQGAYGIQYF. CDR3 nucleotides: TGTGCCAGTAGTAGTCCATCGGGACAGGGGGCTTATGGCATTCAGTACTTC.

The V and J genes are TRBV5-8 and TRBJ2-2, with D unresolved. Trimming took 6 bases from V and 2 from J, leaving 8 bases between them. CDR1 is SGHTS, CDR2 YDEGEE, per germline. This CDR3 contains 13 residues. The CDR3 DNA reads as TGTGCCAGCAATTTGCTAAACACCGGGGAGCTGTTTTTT. Protein product: CASNLLNTGELFF.

The chain combines TRBV19 with TRBJ1-1; 7 positions match TRBD1. The J segment lost 4 bases and the V segment lost 6 bases, leaving 2 bases of the junction unmatched. Per germline, CDR1 LNHDA and CDR2 SQIVND (reference sequence). The CDR3 is 12 amino acids. This CDR3 reads CASSRGGTEAFF. The CDR3 DNA reads as TGTGCCAGTAGCAGGGGGGGCACTGAAGCTTTCTTT.

V usage is TRBV7-2 and J usage is TRBJ2-5, with 9 bases identical to TRBD2. CDR3 length equals 15 residues. Germline V lookup: CDR1 SGHTA, CDR2 FQGNSA. V lost 4 bases to trimming and J lost 1 base; unmatched junction nucleotides: 4. CDR3 sequence (DNA): TGTGCCAGCAGCTCCGGCGGGGGGGTCCAAGAGACCCAGTACTTC. Translating gives CASSSGGGVQETQYF. Full variable domain (outside the CDR3, taken from reference TRBV7-2 and TRBJ2-5): GAGVSQSPSNKVTEKGKDVELRCDPISGHTALYWYRQSLGQGLEFLIYFQGNSAPDKSGLPSDRFSAERTGGSVSTLTIQRTQQEDSAVYLCASSSGGGVQETQYFGPGTRLLVL.

J is TRBJ1-1 and V is TRBV6-5; D is possibly TRBD1 (6 bases). The V gene's germline CDR1 is MNHEY and CDR2 SVGAGI. The CDR3 loop spans 14 amino acids. Trimming took off 0 bases at V and 4 bases at J, with 9 bases between the two ends. The CDR3 nucleotides are TGTGCCAGCAGTTACTCCGGCAGGGGCACTGAAGCTTTCTTT. It yields the protein CASSYSGRGTEAFF.

This clone was seen more than once but under ten times. The chain employs TRBV4-1 and TRBJ1-1, with no clear D. The CDR3 totals 13 residues. Trimming took off 1 base at V and 4 bases at J, with 7 bases between the two ends. Germline V gene lookup returns CDR1 MGHRA and CDR2 YSYEKL. The chain's CDR3 is CASSQVDGTEAFF. CDR3 nucleotides: TGCGCCAGCAGCCAAGTAGACGGCACTGAAGCTTTCTTT.

The gene calls are TRBV7-9 and TRBJ1-5, with 7 bases identical to TRBD1. CDR1 is SEHNR, CDR2 FQNEAQ, per germline (reference sequence). CDR3 size: 17 residues. After removal of 1 base from V and 3 bases from J, the junction contained 9 bases not matched to a gene. As DNA, the CDR3 is TGTGCCAGCAGCTTAGGGGGACAGTCCCCGTACAATCAGCCCCAGCATTTT. Translation gives CASSLGGQSPYNQPQHF.

A few counts support this clone. The genes are TRBV19 and TRBJ1-5; D unclear. CDR1 is LNHDA, CDR2 SQIVND, per germline (reference sequence). The V end was cut by 10 bases, the J end by 0 bases, with 10 bases between. The CDR3 covers 13 residues. The CDR3: CATSDVSNQPQHF. Written as DNA, the CDR3 is TGTGCCACTTCGGACGTTAGCAATCAGCCCCAGCATTTT.

This chain joins TRBV7-6 and TRBJ2-7; D possibly corresponds to TRBD1 (7 bases). In germline, CDR1 is SGHVS, CDR2 FNYEAQ. V lost 1 base, J lost 6 bases, and 16 bases lay in between. The CDR3 totals 15 residues. CDR3 protein: CASSLVQGTPGEQYF. For the CDR3, the DNA is TGTGCCAGCAGCTTAGTACAGGGGACTCCTGGCGAGCAGTACTTC.

The chain links TRBV30 to TRBJ2-5; TRBD2 is a possible D gene (6 bases). The V end lost 3 bases, the J end lost 2 bases, and 13 bases lay between the germline ends. The CDR3 extends over 14 amino acids. The germline V gene encodes CDR1 GTSNPN and CDR2 SVGIG (reference sequence). The CDR3 coding sequence is TGTGCCTGGAGCCTTTGGGGAGGTCAAGAGACCCAGTACTTC. This encodes CAWSLWGGQETQYF.

V gene TRBV14 combines with J gene TRBJ2-5; D possibly corresponds to TRBD2 (6 bases). The CDR3 is 14 amino acids. V lost 1 base to trimming and J lost 7 bases, with 13 bases between them. The germline CDR1 and CDR2 sequences are SGHDN and FVKESK. DNA of the CDR3: TGTGCCAGCAGCCAAGTGCGGGGCCGGGGGACCCAGTACTTC. Protein: CASSQVRGRGTQYF.

The chain couples TRBV4-3 to TRBJ2-2; no reliable D call. Trimming stripped 0 bases from V and 1 base from J, with 3 bases between. The CDR3 sequence is 14 residues long. CDR1 LGHNA and CDR2 YSLEER come from the germline V gene. The CDR3 DNA reads TGCGCCAGCAGCCAAGATGGGAACACCGGGGAGCTGTTTTTT. It specifies CASSQDGNTGELFF.

This sequence joins TRBV5-4 and TRBJ2-4; TRBD1 agrees at 11 bases. V lost 0 bases to trimming and J lost 2 bases; unmatched junction nucleotides: 1. This CDR3 is 16 amino acids long. Germline CDR1 SGHNT, CDR2 YYREEE (reference sequence). CDR3 sequence (DNA): TGTGCCAGCAGCTTGGGGGACAGGGGGACCAAAAACATTCAGTACTTC. The encoded protein is CASSLGDRGTKNIQYF.

The J gene is TRBJ2-7, the V gene TRBV11-2, with TRBD2 matching 10 bases. Trimming at V came to 2 bases and at J to 3 bases, leaving 7 bases not matched to a gene. The CDR3 totals 16 residues. From germline, CDR1 is SGHAT and CDR2 FQNNGV. The CDR3 sequence: CASSLFGTSVLYEQYF. The DNA for the CDR3 is TGTGCCAGCAGCTTATTTGGGACTAGCGTCCTCTACGAGCAGTACTTC.

The genes are TRBV11-2 and TRBJ2-3; 8 nucleotides align to TRBD2. V lost 5 bases to trimming and J lost 2 bases; unmatched junction nucleotides: 3. CDR3 length: 14 amino acids. Germline V gene lookup returns CDR1 SGHAT and CDR2 FQNNGV. The CDR3 DNA reads as TGTGCCAGCAGCCAACTAGCGGTCACAGATACGCAGTATTTT. It specifies CASSQLAVTDTQYF.

This clone was detected a few times. The V and J genes are TRBV7-3 and TRBJ2-2; maybe TRBD1 (6 bases). Germline values: CDR1 SGHTA, CDR2 FQGTGA. This CDR3 is built from 14 residues. Trimming took 5 bases from V and 3 from J, leaving 10 bases between them. CDR3: CASSLGTYTGELFF. CDR3 bases: TGTGCCAGCAGCCTCGGGACATACACCGGGGAGCTGTTTTTT. Using reference TRBV7-3 and TRBJ2-2 for the parts outside the CDR3, the full variable domain is GAGVSQTPSNKVTEKGKYVELRCDPISGHTALYWYRQSLGQGPEFLIYFQGTGAADDSGLPNDRFFAVRPEGSVSTLKIQRTERGDSAVYLCASSLGTYTGELFFGEGSRLTVL.

The V and J genes are TRBV28 and TRBJ1-4; no clear D. This CDR3 comprises 13 residues. Germline-derived CDR1 and CDR2 are MDHEN and SYDVKM. The V end lost 7 bases, the J end lost 7 bases, and 13 bases lay between the germline ends. The CDR3: CASNGETPEKLFF. Here the CDR3 DNA reads TGTGCCAGCAACGGGGAGACCCCTGAAAAACTGTTTTTT.

The rearrangement links TRBV28 to TRBJ1-1; perhaps TRBD1 as D (6 bases). Trimming stripped 3 bases from V and 5 bases from J, with 10 bases between. The germline V gene encodes CDR1 MDHEN and CDR2 SYDVKM. The CDR3 totals 13 residues. The DNA of the CDR3 is TGTGCCAGCAGTTTGAGCAGGGGAACTGAAGCTTTCTTT. It is translated as CASSLSRGTEAFF.

J is TRBJ2-1 and V is TRBV4-2, with D unclear. V shed 0 bases and J shed 0 bases, with 9 bases lying between them. The length of the CDR3 is 16 residues. The V gene's germline CDR1 is LGHNA and CDR2 YNFKEQ. Written as DNA, the CDR3 is TGTGCCAGCAGCCAAGATGCGATGGACTCCTACAATGAGCAGTTCTTC. This gives the protein CASSQDAMDSYNEQFF.

The rearrangement joins TRBV25-1 to TRBJ2-5; 7 bases line up with TRBD2. Germline loops: CDR1 MGHDK, CDR2 SYGVNS. Losses at the gene ends were 6 bases for V and 5 bases for J; bases not matched to a gene: 0. The length of the CDR3 is 11 residues. The CDR3 nucleotides are TGTGCCAGCAGGGGAGGGGAGACCCAGTACTTC. Its protein is CASRGGETQYF. Full variable domain (rest looked up from reference TRBV25-1 and TRBJ2-5): EADIYQTPRYLVIGTGKKITLECSQTMGHDKMYWYQQDPGMELHLIHYSYGVNSTEKGDLSSESTVSRIRTEHFPLTLESARPSHTSQYLCASRGGETQYFGPGTRLLVL.

The V call is TRBV7-9, the J call TRBJ1-3; D uncertain. Trimming took 2 bases from V and 2 from J, leaving 10 bases between them. The CDR3 spans 15 residues. The germline CDR1 and CDR2 sequences are SEHNR and FQNEAQ (reference sequence). CDR3 bases: TGTGCCAGCAGCTTACCGGTGGGGACTGGAAACACCATATATTTT. As protein: CASSLPVGTGNTIYF.

The chain combines TRBV4-2 with TRBJ1-6, with 9 nucleotides matching TRBD1. Germline CDR1 reads LGHNA; CDR2 reads YNFKEQ. The CDR3 sequence is 17 residues long. Losses at the gene ends were 0 bases for V and 7 bases for J; bases not matched to a gene: 7. CDR3 protein: CASSQERWDRENSPLHF. The CDR3 bases are TGTGCCAGCAGCCAAGAGAGGTGGGACAGGGAGAATTCACCCCTCCACTTT.

Only one count was recorded for this clone. V is TRBV11-2 and J is TRBJ2-1, with D possibly called TRBD1 or TRBD2 (5 bases each). This CDR3 is 15 amino acids long. Germline assignment: CDR1 SGHAT and CDR2 FQNNGV. V was cut by 0 bases and J by 8 bases, with 14 bases left in between. CDR3 protein: CASSLDRGSRDEQFF. CDR3 bases: TGTGCCAGCAGCTTAGATCGGGGCTCTAGGGATGAGCAGTTCTTC. Full variable domain (remainder filled in from reference TRBV11-2 and TRBJ2-1): EAGVAQSPRYKIIEKRQSVAFWCNPISGHATLYWYQQILGQGPKLLIQFQNNGVVDDSQLPKDRFSAERLKGVDSTLKIQPAKLEDSAVYLCASSLDRGSRDEQFFGPGTRLTVL.

The J gene is TRBJ2-7, the V gene TRBV10-2; D unclear. Germline V gene data show CDR1 as WSHSY and CDR2 as SAAADI. V shed 3 bases and J shed 0 bases, with 6 bases lying between them. This CDR3 region has 13 residues. The CDR3 here is CASSEGYSYEQYF. CDR3 in DNA: TGCGCCAGCAGTGAAGGGTACTCCTACGAGCAGTACTTC.

The chain joins TRBV19 to TRBJ2-2; D remains unclear. The germline V and J ends were trimmed by 6 bases and 1 base, with 9 bases remaining between them. The germline CDR1 and CDR2 sequences are LNHDA and SQIVND (reference sequence). This CDR3 is built from 14 residues. The CDR3 loop is CASRTFGNTGELFF. In DNA form, the CDR3 reads TGTGCCAGTAGAACATTTGGGAACACCGGGGAGCTGTTTTTT.

V usage is TRBV5-4 and J usage is TRBJ1-5; D is perhaps TRBD1 (5 bases). Germline CDR1 SGHNT, CDR2 YYREEE (reference sequence). The CDR3 spans 16 residues. V was shortened by 4 bases and J by 5 bases, with 19 bases between the two germline ends. The CDR3 is CASSLGPRSSDQPQHF. CDR3 coding DNA: TGTGCCAGCAGCCTGGGGCCCCGGTCGTCAGATCAGCCCCAGCATTTT.

In its sample, this clone was seen once. The V and J genes are TRBV5-6 and TRBJ2-5; TRBD2 is a possible D gene (5 bases). Judging by the DNA end, TRBJ2-7 fits better; the J call may be wrong. Looked up from germline, CDR1 is SGHDT and CDR2 is YYEEEE. The CDR3 has 14 residues. Written as DNA, the CDR3 is TGTGCCAGCAGCTTGGGTACGGCGGGCTACGAGCAGTACTTC. Its protein is CASSLGTAGYEQYF.

The CDR3 sequence is CATGEGFLSNQPQHF. CDR3 DNA sequence: TGTGCCACGGGAGAAGGGTTCCTTAGCAATCAGCCCCAGCATTTT. The chain carries TRBV15 and TRBJ1-5, with no clear D. The CDR3 has 15 residues. Germline CDR1 is LNHNV and CDR2 is YYDKDF (reference sequence). V gave up 9 bases and J gave up 0 bases, with 15 bases separating them. Combining the CDR3 with reference TRBV15 and TRBJ1-5 gives the whole variable domain DAMVIQNPRYQVTQFGKPVTLSCSQTLNHNVMYWYQQKSSQAPKLLFHYYDKDFNNEADTPDNFQSRRPNTSFCFLDIRSPGLGDTAMYLCATGEGFLSNQPQHFGDGTRLSIL.

The genes are TRBV9 and TRBJ2-1, with 7 bases aligning to TRBD1. Germline CDR1 and CDR2: SGDLS and YYNGEE. V dropped 3 bases and J dropped 3; count of bases not matched to a gene: 6. The CDR3 extends over 15 amino acids. This CDR3 is CASSGDRDSYNEQFF. As DNA, the CDR3 is TGTGCCAGCAGCGGGGACCGGGACAGCTACAATGAGCAGTTCTTC. The full variable domain, completed using reference TRBV9 and TRBJ2-1, is DSGVTQTPKHLITATGQRVTLRCSPRSGDLSVYWYQQSLDQGLQFLIQYYNGEERAKGNILERFSAQQFPDLHSELNLSSLELGDSALYFCASSGDRDSYNEQFFGPGTRLTVL.